Listed here are 21 T cell receptor beta chains from one sample, sequenced in a study of shared clonotypes between healthy human individuals. Libraries were prepared by immunoSEQ multiplex PCR; TCRdb keeps only in-frame clonotypes and omits some of them. The sample lists around 2.1 million clones; about 92% were seen once. Naive CD8 cells lacked CD45RO and underwent positive selection for CCR7, leaving out terminally differentiated effector memory CD45RA+ cells. Source material: naive CD8+ T cells from PBMCs. The origin of the receptors is a man aged 18-30 years in good health. Some clones in this sample may be carry-over from other donors' samples.

J is TRBJ2-7 and V is TRBV7-9, with D perhaps being TRBD1 or TRBD2 (5 bases each). Deletions cut 5 bases from V and 4 bases from J, with 21 bases between. The CDR3 covers 16 residues. Per germline, CDR1 SEHNR and CDR2 FQNEAQ (reference sequence). For the CDR3, the DNA is TGTGCCAGCAGCCTATCTTCGGGGCCTGGGAGATACGAGCAGTACTTC. Amino acids: CASSLSSGPGRYEQYF.

This clone appeared once. Other nucleotide sequences in the sample specify the same CDR3. The chain couples TRBV7-3 to TRBJ2-7; 7 bases are a match to TRBD2. The CDR3 has 15 amino acids. Trimming took 0 bases from V and 0 from J; bases not matched to a gene: 2. Germline V gives CDR1 SGHTA, CDR2 FQGTGA. The CDR3: CASSLTGGSSYEQYF. CDR3 nucleotides: TGTGCCAGCAGCTTAACCGGGGGGAGCTCCTACGAGCAGTACTTC.

V is TRBV9 and J is TRBJ2-7; 9 bases agree with TRBD1. This CDR3 contains 15 residues. Germline lookup yields CDR1 SGDLS and CDR2 YYNGEE. The V gene end was trimmed by 4 bases and the J gene end by 3 bases; junction bases not matched to a gene: 8. CDR3 sequence: CASSSAGTGSYEQYF. The CDR3 coding sequence is TGTGCCAGCAGCTCAGCCGGGACAGGGAGCTACGAGCAGTACTTC. The entire variable domain, with the rest obtained from reference TRBV9 and TRBJ2-7, is as follows: DSGVTQTPKHLITATGQRVTLRCSPRSGDLSVYWYQQSLDQGLQFLIQYYNGEERAKGNILERFSAQQFPDLHSELNLSSLELGDSALYFCASSSAGTGSYEQYFGPGTRLTVT.

The chain recombines TRBV6-4 with TRBJ2-5; D gene uncertain. This CDR3 is 13 amino acids long. Germline assignment: CDR1 MRHNA and CDR2 SNTAGT. Trimming removed 7 bases from V and 1 base from J, with 10 bases in between. The CDR3 DNA follows: TGTGCCAGCACCCCTAGGTCCCAAGAGACCCAGTACTTC. Translation gives CASTPRSQETQYF.

The CDR3 DNA reads TGTGCCAGCAGCGACGGATCCCCGGCTGATGGCTACACCTTC. This translates into CASSDGSPADGYTF. The chain uses TRBV2 and TRBJ1-2, with unresolved D. Trimming took 6 bases from V and 6 from J, leaving 17 bases between them. Per germline, CDR1 SNHLY and CDR2 FYNNEI. The CDR3 consists of 14 residues.

The genes are TRBV5-5 and TRBJ2-5; 7 bases line up with TRBD2. V trimming: 1 base; J trimming: 1 base; junction bases outside the gene matches: 7. CDR3 length equals 16 residues. Germline V gene sequence: CDR1 SGHKS, CDR2 YYEKEE (reference sequence). The CDR3 DNA sequence: TGTGCCAGCAGCTTGTCTTTCGGGACTATCCAAGAGACCCAGTACTTC. It yields the protein CASSLSFGTIQETQYF. Variable domain in full (rest from reference TRBV5-5 and TRBJ2-5): DAGVTQSPTHLIKTRGQQVTLRCSPISGHKSVSWYQQVLGQGPQFIFQYYEKEERGRGNFPDRFSARQFPNYSSELNVNALLLGDSALYLCASSLSFGTIQETQYFGPGTRLLVL.

CDR3 residues: CASSYSRSYEQYF. The CDR3 bases are TGTGCCAGCAGTTACTCTCGGTCCTACGAGCAGTACTTC. The chain employs TRBV6-5 and TRBJ2-5; D is undetermined. TRBJ2-7 explains the end of the DNA better; the J call may be wrong. The V gene's germline CDR1 is MNHEY and CDR2 SVGAGI. The CDR3 runs to 13 residues.

This clone was detected only once. This rearrangement joins TRBV10-3 to TRBJ2-7, with D perhaps TRBD1 (6 bases). This CDR3 is built from 12 residues. V dropped 7 bases and J dropped 7 bases, with 14 bases sitting between them. Germline values: CDR1 ENHRY, CDR2 SYGVKD. CDR3 sequence reads: CAITDNREEQYF. The CDR3 nucleotides are TGTGCCATCACTGATAACAGGGAAGAGCAGTACTTC.

This chain joins TRBV2 and TRBJ2-1; the D call may be TRBD1 or TRBD2 (5 bases each). Trimming pared 9 bases from V and 4 bases from J, leaving 10 bases between. Germline V gene lookup returns CDR1 SNHLY and CDR2 FYNNEI. CDR3 length: 12 residues. CDR3: CARGDRYNEQFF. The CDR3 coding sequence is TGTGCCAGAGGGGACCGGTACAATGAGCAGTTCTTC.

The V and J genes are TRBV6-5 and TRBJ2-7, with TRBD2 matching over 10 bases. Germline V CDR1 and CDR2: MNHEY, SVGAGI. There are 15 residues in the CDR3. V was pared by 3 bases and J by 6 bases, with 8 bases of the junction left unmatched. The CDR3 is CASSYRGGLASEQYF. In DNA, the CDR3 is TGTGCCAGCAGTTATAGGGGGGGACTAGCGAGCGAGCAGTACTTC.

As regards this clone: Within the sample, other DNA sequences also encode this same CDR3. The genes are TRBV11-2 and TRBJ2-7; 10 positions agree with TRBD2. V shed 1 base, J shed 0 bases, and the junction held 0 bases outside the gene matches. The CDR3 contains 15 residues. CDR1 SGHAT and CDR2 FQNNGV come from the germline V gene. The CDR3 DNA is TGTGCCAGCAGCTTAGGGACTAGCGGCTCCTACGAGCAGTACTTC. This encodes CASSLGTSGSYEQYF.

This clone was seen a few times. The sample contains more than one DNA sequence encoding this CDR3. The CDR3 here is CAWTRNTEAFF. The CDR3 nucleotides are TGTGCCTGGACTCGGAACACTGAAGCTTTCTTT. The chain joins TRBV30 to TRBJ1-1; D gene uncertain. Germline V gene lookup returns CDR1 GTSNPN and CDR2 SVGIG (reference sequence). The CDR3 is 11 residues long. V was trimmed by 4 bases and J by 1 base, leaving 4 bases between them.

This sequence joins TRBV28 and TRBJ2-7; 12 bases map to TRBD2. Looked up from germline, CDR1 is MDHEN and CDR2 is SYDVKM. The V gene end was trimmed by 4 bases and the J gene end by 4 bases; junction bases not matched to a gene: 8. This CDR3 has 16 amino acids. The CDR3 DNA follows: TGTGCCAGCAGTTCGACTAGCGGGAGACCCATTTACGAGCAGTACTTC. This sequence encodes CASSSTSGRPIYEQYF.

This clone appeared once. This chain uses TRBV5-4 with TRBJ1-1; the match to TRBD1 covers 9 bases. Germline loops: CDR1 SGHNT, CDR2 YYREEE (reference sequence). The CDR3 covers 12 residues. V lost 9 bases to trimming and J lost 3 bases; unmatched junction nucleotides: 3. The DNA of the CDR3 is TGTGCCACGAGGACAGGGGACACTGAAGCTTTCTTT. Its translation is CATRTGDTEAFF.

This chain connects TRBV29-1 to TRBJ2-5; D is ambiguous. V lost 4 bases, J lost 2 bases, and 14 bases lay in between. From germline, CDR1 is SQVTM and CDR2 ANQGSEA. This CDR3 has 14 residues. Here the CDR3 reads CSVGSQVYQETQYF. DNA of the CDR3: TGCAGCGTTGGTAGCCAGGTCTATCAAGAGACCCAGTACTTC.

The chain joins TRBV19 to TRBJ2-2; D remains unclear. The germline V gene encodes CDR1 LNHDA and CDR2 SQIVND (reference sequence). The germline V and J ends were trimmed by 3 bases and 4 bases, with 12 bases remaining between them. CDR3 length equals 15 residues. The CDR3 DNA follows: TGTGCCAGTAGTATTGGAGACGGAACCACCGGGGAGCTGTTTTTT. It yields the protein CASSIGDGTTGELFF.

This chain uses TRBV6-5 with TRBJ2-7; D possibly uses TRBD1 or TRBD2 (5 bases each). Trimming removed 0 bases from V and 2 bases from J, with 14 bases in between. Per germline, CDR1 MNHEY and CDR2 SVGAGI. This CDR3 spans 16 amino acids. CDR3 DNA sequence: TGTGCCAGCAGTTACTCGATAGGGACCGCCCCCTACGAGCAGTACTTC. Translated: CASSYSIGTAPYEQYF.

The chain has TRBV4-1 and TRBJ2-7, with D tentatively TRBD1 (6 bases). Between the trimmed V and J ends, which lost 2 bases and 3 bases, there was a span of 14 bases. The CDR3 sequence is 15 residues long. Germline V lookup: CDR1 MGHRA, CDR2 YSYEKL. CDR3 bases: TGCGCCAGCAGCCAAAGGTTACAGGGTCGCTACGAGCAGTACTTC. Translation: CASSQRLQGRYEQYF.

This clone was observed a handful of times. V gene TRBV7-9 combines with J gene TRBJ1-1, with D possibly matching TRBD1 (5 bases). The CDR3 extends over 12 amino acids. Trimming took off 0 bases at V and 10 bases at J, with 9 bases between the two ends. Germline lookup yields CDR1 SEHNR and CDR2 FQNEAQ (reference sequence). CDR3 sequence (DNA): TGTGCCAGCAGCTTAGCAGACAGACCAGCTTTCTTT. It specifies CASSLADRPAFF.

The chain employs TRBV4-2 and TRBJ2-3; possibly TRBD2 for D (5 bases). Trimming removed 5 bases from V and 5 bases from J, with 23 bases in between. Germline V gene lookup returns CDR1 LGHNA and CDR2 YNFKEQ. This CDR3 has 17 residues. The CDR3 sequence is CASSTPEGGVHVDTQYF. The DNA of the CDR3 is TGTGCCAGCAGCACCCCCGAGGGTGGGGTCCATGTAGATACGCAGTATTTT.

On this clone itself: This sample also contains other DNA sequences that code for the same CDR3. V gene TRBV19 combines with J gene TRBJ2-7, with 7 bases that match TRBD2. The CDR3 contains 15 residues. In germline, CDR1 is LNHDA, CDR2 SQIVND (reference sequence). The trim removed 1 base at V and 0 bases at J, leaving 3 bases unmatched. CDR3 bases: TGTGCCAGTAGTATAGGCGGGAGAAGCTCCTACGAGCAGTACTTC. This translates into CASSIGGRSSYEQYF.